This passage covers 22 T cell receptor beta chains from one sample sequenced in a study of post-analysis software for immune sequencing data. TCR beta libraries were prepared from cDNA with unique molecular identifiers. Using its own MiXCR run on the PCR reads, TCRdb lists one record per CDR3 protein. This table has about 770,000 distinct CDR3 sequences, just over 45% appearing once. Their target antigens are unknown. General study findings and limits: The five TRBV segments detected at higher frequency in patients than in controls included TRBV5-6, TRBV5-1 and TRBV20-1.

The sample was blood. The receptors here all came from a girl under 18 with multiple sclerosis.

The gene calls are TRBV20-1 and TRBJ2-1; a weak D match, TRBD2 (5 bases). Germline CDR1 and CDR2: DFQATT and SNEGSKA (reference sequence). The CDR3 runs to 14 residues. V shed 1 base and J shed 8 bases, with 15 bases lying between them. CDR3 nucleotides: TGCAGTGCTAGAGTGTGGGATGAAGCGGATGAGCAGTTCTTC. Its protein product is CSARVWDEADEQFF.

CDR3 sequence reads: CSVRTRLAGARDEQYF. The DNA for the CDR3 is TGCAGCGTTCGGACCCGACTAGCGGGAGCTAGGGACGAGCAGTACTTC. The rearrangement joins TRBV29-1 to TRBJ2-7, with 12 nucleotides matching TRBD2. The CDR3 runs 16 residues. Trimming removed 5 bases from V and 5 bases from J; junction bases left unmatched: 13. Germline V gene lookup returns CDR1 SQVTM and CDR2 ANQGSEA.

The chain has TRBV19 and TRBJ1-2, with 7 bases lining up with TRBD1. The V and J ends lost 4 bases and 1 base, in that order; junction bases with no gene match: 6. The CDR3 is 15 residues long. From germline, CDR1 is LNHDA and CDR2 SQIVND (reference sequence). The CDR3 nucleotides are TGTGCCAGTAGTAGACGAACAGGGGATAACTATGGCTACACCTTC. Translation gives CASSRRTGDNYGYTF.

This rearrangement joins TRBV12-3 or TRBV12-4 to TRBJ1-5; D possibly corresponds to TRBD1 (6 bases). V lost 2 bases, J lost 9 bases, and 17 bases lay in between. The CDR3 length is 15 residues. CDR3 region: CASSLQTGGHRPQHF. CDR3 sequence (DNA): TGTGCCAGCAGTTTACAAACTGGGGGACATCGGCCCCAGCATTTT.

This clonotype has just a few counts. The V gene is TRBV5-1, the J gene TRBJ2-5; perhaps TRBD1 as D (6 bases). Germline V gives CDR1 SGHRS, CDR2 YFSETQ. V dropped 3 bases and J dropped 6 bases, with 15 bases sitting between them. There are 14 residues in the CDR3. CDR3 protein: CASSSTQGMKTQYF. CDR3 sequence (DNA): TGCGCCAGCAGCTCCACGCAGGGGATGAAGACCCAGTACTTC.

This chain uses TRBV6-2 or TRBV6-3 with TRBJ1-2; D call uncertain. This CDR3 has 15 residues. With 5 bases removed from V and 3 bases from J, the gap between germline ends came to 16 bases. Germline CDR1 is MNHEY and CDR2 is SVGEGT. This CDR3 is CASSARRPSHYGYTF. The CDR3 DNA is TGTGCCAGCAGTGCCAGACGCCCGTCACACTATGGCTACACCTTC.

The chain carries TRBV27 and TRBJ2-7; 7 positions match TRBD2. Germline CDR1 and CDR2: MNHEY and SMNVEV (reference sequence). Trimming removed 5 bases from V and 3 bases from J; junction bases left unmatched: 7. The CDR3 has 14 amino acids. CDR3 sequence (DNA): TGTGCCAGCAGTCTTAGCGGGTCTCACTACGAGCAGTACTTC. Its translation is CASSLSGSHYEQYF.

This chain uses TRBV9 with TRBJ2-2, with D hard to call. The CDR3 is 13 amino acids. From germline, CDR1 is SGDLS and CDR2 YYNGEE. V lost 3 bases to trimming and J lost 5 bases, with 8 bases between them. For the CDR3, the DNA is TGTGCCAGCAGCGAGGCGGTGACCGGGGAGCTGTTTTTT. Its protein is CASSEAVTGELFF.

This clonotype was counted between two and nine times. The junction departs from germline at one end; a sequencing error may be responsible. CDR3 region: CSAFGPEAFF. The CDR3 DNA is TGTAGCGCCTTTGGGCCTGAAGCTTTCTTT. The chain recombines TRBV29-1 with TRBJ1-1; D is undetermined. CDR1 SQVTM and CDR2 ANQGSEA come from the germline V gene. This CDR3 has 10 residues.

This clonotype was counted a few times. CDR3 nucleotides: TGTGCCAGCAGTGAACGGGGGACAGGGGTTGAAAAACTGTTTTTT. Translated, it gives CASSERGTGVEKLFF. The V call is TRBV6-1, the J call TRBJ1-4; TRBD1 agrees at 10 bases. Trimming took 2 bases from V and 7 from J; bases not matched to a gene: 4. Germline V gene lookup returns CDR1 MNHNS and CDR2 SASEGT. This CDR3 contains 15 residues.

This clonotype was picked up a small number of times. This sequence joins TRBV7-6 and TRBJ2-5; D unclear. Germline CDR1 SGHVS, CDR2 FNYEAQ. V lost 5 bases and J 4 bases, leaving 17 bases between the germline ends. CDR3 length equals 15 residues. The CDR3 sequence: CASSPLGFDRETQYF. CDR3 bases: TGTGCCAGCAGCCCCCTCGGATTTGATCGAGAGACCCAGTACTTC.

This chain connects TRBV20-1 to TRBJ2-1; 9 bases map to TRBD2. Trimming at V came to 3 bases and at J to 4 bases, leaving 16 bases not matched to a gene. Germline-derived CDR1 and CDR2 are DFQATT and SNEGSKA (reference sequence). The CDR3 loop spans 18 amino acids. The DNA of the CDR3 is TGCAGTGCTAGTGGGCGGGAGGGCCCCTATTATCAATACAATGAGCAGTTCTTC. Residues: CSASGREGPYYQYNEQFF.

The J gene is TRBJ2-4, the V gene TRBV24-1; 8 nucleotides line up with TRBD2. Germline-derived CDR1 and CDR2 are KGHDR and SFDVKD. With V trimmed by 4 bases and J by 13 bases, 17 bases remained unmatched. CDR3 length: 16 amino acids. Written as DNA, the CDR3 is TGTGCCACCAGTGACCCCGGACTAGCTGACCCAAGAGCCCAGTACTTC. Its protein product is CATSDPGLADPRAQYF.

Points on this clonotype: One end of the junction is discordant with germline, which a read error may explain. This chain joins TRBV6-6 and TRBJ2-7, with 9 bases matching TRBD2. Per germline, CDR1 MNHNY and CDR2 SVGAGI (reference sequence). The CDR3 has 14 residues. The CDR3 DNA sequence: TGTGTCAGCAGTTATTTAGCGGGAGTAAACGAGCAGTACTTC. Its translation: CVSSYLAGVNEQYF.

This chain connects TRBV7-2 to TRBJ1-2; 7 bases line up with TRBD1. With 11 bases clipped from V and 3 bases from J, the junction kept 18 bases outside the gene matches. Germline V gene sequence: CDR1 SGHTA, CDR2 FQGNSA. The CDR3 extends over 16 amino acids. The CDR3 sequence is CAARRLDRTGDYGYTF. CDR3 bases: TGTGCCGCAAGGCGACTAGATAGGACAGGAGACTATGGCTACACCTTC.

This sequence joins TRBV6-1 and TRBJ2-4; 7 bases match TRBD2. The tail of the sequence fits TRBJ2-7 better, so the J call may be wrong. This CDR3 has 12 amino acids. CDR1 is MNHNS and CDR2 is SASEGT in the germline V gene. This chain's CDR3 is CASSTSVDEQYF. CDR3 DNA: TGTGCCAGCAGTACTAGCGTAGACGAGCAGTACTTC.

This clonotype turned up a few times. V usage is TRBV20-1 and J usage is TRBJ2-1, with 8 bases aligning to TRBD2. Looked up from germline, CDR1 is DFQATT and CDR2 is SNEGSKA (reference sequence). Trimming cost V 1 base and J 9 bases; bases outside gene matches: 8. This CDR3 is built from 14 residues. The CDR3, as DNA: TGCAGTGCTAGAGCTGGTAGCGGGAAGGGTGAGCAGTTCTTC. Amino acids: CSARAGSGKGEQFF.

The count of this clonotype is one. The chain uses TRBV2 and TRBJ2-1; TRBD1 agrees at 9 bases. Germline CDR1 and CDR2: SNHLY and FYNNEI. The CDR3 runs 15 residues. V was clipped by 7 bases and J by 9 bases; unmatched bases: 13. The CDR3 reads CASTEGTGRLGEQFF. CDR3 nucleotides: TGTGCCAGCACCGAGGGGACAGGGCGCTTAGGTGAGCAGTTCTTC. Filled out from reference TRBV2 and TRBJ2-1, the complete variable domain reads EPEVTQTPSHQVTQMGQEVILRCVPISNHLYFYWYRQILGQKVEFLVSFYNNEISEKSEIFDDQFSVERPDGSNFTLKIRSTKLEDSAMYFCASTEGTGRLGEQFFGPGTRLTVL.

For the CDR3, the DNA is TGCAGTGCTAGCCGGGACAGCCTCCCCTACAATGAGCAGTTCTTC. Translating gives CSASRDSLPYNEQFF. The V and J genes are TRBV20-1 and TRBJ2-1; 7 bases match TRBD1. Germline V lookup: CDR1 DFQATT, CDR2 SNEGSKA (reference sequence). J lost 2 bases, V lost 3 bases, and 7 bases had no gene match. The CDR3 loop spans 15 amino acids.

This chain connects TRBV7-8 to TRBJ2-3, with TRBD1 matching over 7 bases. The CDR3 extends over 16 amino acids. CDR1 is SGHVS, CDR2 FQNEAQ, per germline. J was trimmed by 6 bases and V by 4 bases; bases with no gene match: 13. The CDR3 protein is CASSYRDSISPDTQYF. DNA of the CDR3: TGTGCCAGCAGCTACCGGGACAGCATATCTCCGGATACGCAGTATTTT.

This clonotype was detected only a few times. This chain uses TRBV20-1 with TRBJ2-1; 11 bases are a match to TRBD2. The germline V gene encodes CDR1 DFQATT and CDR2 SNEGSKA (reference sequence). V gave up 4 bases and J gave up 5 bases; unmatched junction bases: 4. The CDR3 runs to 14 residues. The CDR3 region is CSAKLAGVDNEQFF. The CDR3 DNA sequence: TGCAGTGCTAAACTAGCGGGAGTTGACAATGAGCAGTTCTTC.

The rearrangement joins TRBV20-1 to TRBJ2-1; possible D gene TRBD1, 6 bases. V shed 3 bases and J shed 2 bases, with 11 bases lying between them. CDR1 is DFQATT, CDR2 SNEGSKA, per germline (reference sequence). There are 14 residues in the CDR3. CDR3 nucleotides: TGCAGTGCTAGGCGCCGGACAGCCTACAATGAGCAGTTCTTC. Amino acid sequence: CSARRRTAYNEQFF.